Presented here are 22 T cell receptor beta chains from one specimen sequenced in a study of T-cell reconstitution after alpha-beta-depleted transplantation in children. Preparing the TCRbeta library involved the use of unique molecular identifiers. TCRdb analysed the PCR reads with MiXCR anew, one entry per CDR3 protein. The sample contains some 350,000 distinct CDR3 sequences, approximately 10% of which appear only once. The material sequenced was PBMCs from the stem cell graft donor, taken from the stem cell graft. Every receptor here comes from a human donor who donated a stem cell graft to a child with acute lymphoblastic leukemia.

This clonotype was seen only a few times. The rearrangement links TRBV27 to TRBJ2-4; weak D call: TRBD1 (6 bases). Trimming left V 4 bases short and J 0 bases short, with 16 bases between. Germline CDR1 reads MNHEY; CDR2 reads SMNVEV (reference sequence). The CDR3 length is 17 residues. Here the CDR3 reads CASSSQGLVTAKNIQYF. The CDR3 bases are TGTGCCAGCAGTTCACAGGGATTGGTGACAGCCAAAAACATTCAGTACTTC.

The chain recombines TRBV20-1 with TRBJ1-1; no clear D. Germline CDR1 DFQATT, CDR2 SNEGSKA (reference sequence). The CDR3 has 12 amino acids. V was shortened by 6 bases and J by 6 bases, with 14 bases between the two germline ends. CDR3 coding DNA: TGCAGTGCCCCGCGAACGGGTCCTGAAGCTTTCTTT. Translating gives CSAPRTGPEAFF.

This clonotype came up a few times. The chain combines TRBV7-2 with TRBJ2-3; D may be TRBD1 or TRBD2 (5 bases each). V was trimmed by 4 bases and J by 3 bases, leaving 11 bases between them. The CDR3 runs 14 residues. Germline lookup yields CDR1 SGHTA and CDR2 FQGNSA. The CDR3 coding sequence is TGTGCCAGCAGCTGGGGGAGTACTACAGATACGCAGTATTTT. Residues: CASSWGSTTDTQYF.

The chain is built from TRBV3-1 and TRBJ2-5, with 14 positions matching TRBD2. J lost 6 bases, V lost 10 bases, and 19 bases had no gene match. Germline values: CDR1 LGHDT, CDR2 YNNKEL (reference sequence). This CDR3 has 18 residues. The CDR3 loop is CAICLRLAGGPLGKTQYF. For the CDR3, the DNA is TGTGCCATCTGTTTAAGACTAGCGGGAGGGCCTCTGGGGAAGACCCAGTACTTC.

This clonotype was recorded a few times. V and J are TRBV20-1 and TRBJ2-1; D might be TRBD2 (5 bases). CDR3 length: 14 residues. Per germline, CDR1 DFQATT and CDR2 SNEGSKA (reference sequence). Trimming removed 0 bases at V and 4 bases at J, with 10 bases between. CDR3 amino acids: CSARDPSLYNEQFF. The DNA for the CDR3 is TGCAGTGCTAGAGATCCTAGCCTTTACAATGAGCAGTTCTTC.

This clonotype was counted a few times. The chain employs TRBV4-3 and TRBJ2-3, with a weak D call TRBD1 (6 bases). Germline V gives CDR1 LGHNA, CDR2 YSLEER. The length of the CDR3 is 17 residues. V lost 3 bases and J 3 bases, leaving 19 bases between the germline ends. The CDR3 coding sequence is TGCGCCAGCAGCCAGGGGGCATTCGGATTTAGGACAGATACGCAGTATTTT. Protein sequence: CASSQGAFGFRTDTQYF.

The chain employs TRBV6-2 or TRBV6-3 and TRBJ2-7, with 7 positions matching TRBD2. This CDR3 is built from 13 residues. The V segment lost 8 bases and the J segment 3 bases; nucleotides outside the gene matches: 7. Germline CDR1 MNHEY, CDR2 SVGEGT. CDR3 sequence: CASEYGEGYEQYF. CDR3 DNA sequence: TGTGCCAGCGAATACGGGGAGGGCTACGAGCAGTACTTC.

This clonotype turned up a few times. J is TRBJ2-7 and V is TRBV6-1; TRBD2 is a possible D gene (6 bases). V was cut by 4 bases and J by 5 bases, with 15 bases left in between. CDR3 size: 14 residues. Germline V lookup: CDR1 MNHNS, CDR2 SASEGT. Here the CDR3 DNA reads TGTGCCAGCAGTGCCTCCTTTGGGGGGAACGAGCAGTACTTC. It encodes CASSASFGGNEQYF.

This clonotype was picked up a small number of times. This rearrangement joins TRBV7-9 to TRBJ1-1; TRBD1 agrees at 8 bases. Losses at the gene ends were 5 bases for V and 10 bases for J; bases not matched to a gene: 6. There are 12 residues in the CDR3. Germline CDR1 SEHNR, CDR2 FQNEAQ (reference sequence). This CDR3 reads CASSPGTGLAFF. The CDR3 DNA follows: TGTGCCAGCAGCCCCGGGACAGGACTAGCTTTCTTT.

The chain couples TRBV7-8 to TRBJ2-3; a possible D gene is TRBD2 (5 bases). The CDR3 runs to 15 residues. Germline values: CDR1 SGHVS, CDR2 FQNEAQ. Trimming took off 0 bases at V and 3 bases at J, with 10 bases between the two ends. CDR3 residues: CASSLAGEGTDTQYF. CDR3 nucleotides: TGTGCCAGCAGCTTAGCGGGAGAGGGAACAGATACGCAGTATTTT.

The chain employs TRBV27 and TRBJ2-2; D tentatively reads TRBD1 or TRBD2 (5 bases each). V was pared by 8 bases and J by 4 bases, with 11 bases between. The germline V gene has CDR1 MNHEY and CDR2 SMNVEV (reference sequence). The CDR3 spans 13 residues. The CDR3 loop is CASGGYGTGELFF. Written as DNA, the CDR3 is TGTGCCAGCGGGGGATACGGCACCGGGGAGCTGTTTTTT.

This clonotype was recorded a few times. The chain has TRBV11-2 and TRBJ2-7; TRBD1 agrees at 7 bases. Trimming removed 6 bases from V and 3 bases from J; junction bases left unmatched: 14. CDR1 is SGHAT and CDR2 is FQNNGV in the germline V gene. CDR3 size: 16 residues. The CDR3 coding sequence is TGTGCCAGCAGGGCAATAGGACAGGTGAAGGTCTACGAGCAGTACTTC. It specifies CASRAIGQVKVYEQYF.

This clonotype showed up just a few times. The chain is built from TRBV4-3 and TRBJ2-5; a weak D match, TRBD1 (5 bases). CDR3 length: 15 amino acids. The germline CDR1 and CDR2 sequences are LGHNA and YSLEER. Between the trimmed V and J ends, which lost 1 base and 5 bases, there was a span of 14 bases. The CDR3 protein is CASSQAYSGLETQYF. CDR3 bases: TGCGCCAGCAGCCAAGCCTACTCAGGGCTGGAGACCCAGTACTTC.

The chain uses TRBV12-3 or TRBV12-4 and TRBJ2-1, with 16 nucleotides matching TRBD2. The CDR3 runs to 15 residues. Unmatched junction bases numbered 6, after V lost 8 bases and J lost 8 bases. CDR3 DNA: TGTGCCAGCGGTGATGGGACTAGCGGGAGGGATGAGCAGTTCTTC. It codes for CASGDGTSGRDEQFF.

This clonotype was detected only a few times. The chain has TRBV29-1 and TRBJ2-1; 7 bases align to TRBD1. There are 14 residues in the CDR3. J gave up 6 bases and V 6 bases, and 11 bases lay outside the gene matches. The germline V gene encodes CDR1 SQVTM and CDR2 ANQGSEA. The CDR3 sequence is CSVPRDSKLNEQFF. The CDR3 bases are TGCAGCGTACCCCGGGACAGCAAACTCAATGAGCAGTTCTTC.

This clonotype has ten or more counts. The chain uses TRBV20-1 and TRBJ2-2; possible D gene TRBD2, 5 bases. Germline V gene data show CDR1 as DFQATT and CDR2 as SNEGSKA (reference sequence). Trimming took off 3 bases at V and 7 bases at J, with 12 bases between the two ends. This CDR3 has 13 amino acids. DNA of the CDR3: TGCAGTGCTAGTCTCCTACGGGGCGGGGAGCTGTTTTTT. Translation gives CSASLLRGGELFF.

The rearrangement uses TRBV30 and TRBJ2-1; 10 bases map to TRBD2. The CDR3 is 21 residues long. The V gene's germline CDR1 is GTSNPN and CDR2 SVGIG (reference sequence). The ends lost 0 bases at V and 2 bases at J; junction bases unmatched: 19. As DNA, the CDR3 is TGTGCCTGGAGTGTAATATCCCGTAGCGGGAGGTTTGTTGGGACCTACAATGAGCAGTTCTTC. Translation gives CAWSVISRSGRFVGTYNEQFF. Together with reference TRBV30 and TRBJ2-1, the CDR3 gives the full variable domain: SQTIHQWPATLVQPVGSPLSLECTVEGTSNPNLYWYRQAAGRGLQLLFYSVGIGQISSEVPQNLSASRPQDRQFILSSKKLLLSDSGFYLCAWSVISRSGRFVGTYNEQFFGPGTRLTVL.

The chain has TRBV5-1 and TRBJ2-7, with D unresolved. Germline CDR1 and CDR2: SGHRS and YFSETQ. The ends were cut back, 1 base at V and 2 bases at J, with 7 bases in the middle. The CDR3 runs 13 residues. The DNA for the CDR3 is TGCGCCAGCAGCTTGCAGCGCACCTACGAGCAGTACTTC. This sequence encodes CASSLQRTYEQYF.

Comment on this clonotype: With a much larger clone just one base away, this may be a read error. The rearrangement links TRBV7-3 to TRBJ2-1, with 13 bases aligning to TRBD2. The germline V gene encodes CDR1 SGHTA and CDR2 FQGTGA. The CDR3 extends over 16 amino acids. The DNA of the CDR3 is TGTGCCAGCAGCTCGCTTGGACTAGCGGGAGTCAATGGGCAGTTCTTC. Translating it yields CASSSLGLAGVNGQFF.

V is TRBV18 and J is TRBJ2-5; tentatively, D is TRBD1 or TRBD2 (5 bases each). This CDR3 contains 15 residues. Looked up from germline, CDR1 is KGHSH and CDR2 is LQKENI. Trimming stripped 2 bases from V and 5 bases from J, with 15 bases between. This CDR3 is CASSPGGRSSETQYF. The CDR3 DNA reads TGTGCCAGCTCACCAGGGGGAAGGTCGTCGGAGACCCAGTACTTC.

Only a few counts were recorded for this clonotype. The V and J genes are TRBV5-1 and TRBJ2-3; 10 bases align to TRBD2. Trimming removed 0 bases from V and 6 bases from J; junction bases left unmatched: 4. In germline, CDR1 is SGHRS, CDR2 YFSETQ. This CDR3 region has 15 residues. The CDR3 bases are TGCGCCAGCAGCTTGGTGGGGACTAGCGCGGATACGCAGTATTTT. Its translation is CASSLVGTSADTQYF.

The genes are TRBV20-1 and TRBJ2-1, with D tentatively TRBD2 (6 bases). V dropped 3 bases and J dropped 6 bases, with 12 bases sitting between them. Germline CDR1 is DFQATT and CDR2 is SNEGSKA (reference sequence). This CDR3 contains 13 residues. CDR3 region: CSASYGGPNEQFF. CDR3 sequence (DNA): TGCAGTGCTAGTTATGGAGGGCCCAATGAGCAGTTCTTC.